The 23 T cell receptor beta chains reported below all come from one sample, sequenced in a study of blood T cell repertoires in COVID-19. Sequencing used immunoSEQ multiplex PCR; TCRdb keeps in-frame clones, though not all of them. The sample carries roughly 26,000 clones, 92% recorded once. Material for sequencing was peripheral blood. These receptors all come from a human donor in a cohort sampled during active COVID-19.

This chain uses TRBV7-9 with TRBJ2-2, with 9 positions matching TRBD1. From germline, CDR1 is SEHNR and CDR2 FQNEAQ (reference sequence). CDR3 size: 15 residues. With V trimmed by 2 bases and J by 3 bases, 1 base remained unmatched. Written as DNA, the CDR3 is TGTGCCAGCAGCTTACGGGACAGGGACACCGGGGAGCTGTTTTTT. Translation gives CASSLRDRDTGELFF.

The rearrangement links TRBV5-4 to TRBJ2-1, with TRBD2 identical over 8 bases. The CDR3 spans 17 residues. V lost 1 base and J lost 0; bases outside the gene matches: 6. The germline gives CDR1 SGHNT, CDR2 YYREEE (reference sequence). CDR3 residues: CASSLPGSGSSYNEQFF. The CDR3, as DNA: TGTGCCAGCAGCTTGCCCGGCAGCGGGAGCTCCTACAATGAGCAGTTCTTC.

The chain joins TRBV6-5 to TRBJ1-4; no clear D gene. The CDR3 loop spans 15 amino acids. V dropped 6 bases and J dropped 3 bases, with 14 bases sitting between them. The germline V gene has CDR1 MNHEY and CDR2 SVGAGI. The chain's CDR3 is CASRSRGSPNEKLFF. The CDR3 region has the DNA TGTGCCAGCAGGAGTCGGGGAAGTCCTAATGAAAAACTGTTTTTT.

The chain uses TRBV6-5 and TRBJ2-5; a weak D match, TRBD2 (5 bases). V was cut by 4 bases and J by 3 bases, with 12 bases left in between. CDR3 length: 14 residues. Germline CDR1 reads MNHEY; CDR2 reads SVGAGI. CDR3 coding DNA: TGTGCCAGCAGTTCCCGACGGGATGAAGAGACCCAGTACTTC. Translating it yields CASSSRRDEETQYF.

The rearrangement joins TRBV29-1 to TRBJ1-2; 8 bases agree with TRBD1. Germline CDR1 and CDR2: SQVTM and ANQGSEA. The junction had 10 bases not matched to a gene; V was cut back by 1 base and J by 12 bases. This CDR3 contains 13 residues. CDR3 bases: TGCAGCGTTGAAGCCCGGACAGGGAAGGCCCACACCTTC. It specifies CSVEARTGKAHTF.

This clone has just a few counts. The J gene is TRBJ1-5, the V gene TRBV28; D is unclear. With 6 bases removed from V and 1 base from J, the gap between germline ends came to 4 bases. Germline values: CDR1 MDHEN, CDR2 SYDVKM. This CDR3 spans 12 amino acids. The CDR3 here is CASSGSNQPQHF. CDR3 nucleotide sequence: TGTGCCAGCAGCGGGAGCAATCAGCCCCAGCATTTT.

V and J are TRBV5-8 and TRBJ1-2; the match to TRBD1 covers 8 bases. Germline V gene data show CDR1 as SGHTS and CDR2 as YDEGEE. V dropped 5 bases and J dropped 4; count of bases not matched to a gene: 10. The CDR3 loop spans 15 amino acids. CDR3 DNA sequence: TGTGCCAGCAGAACCGGGACAGGAGGCCTCTATGGCTACACCTTC. Residues: CASRTGTGGLYGYTF.

The rearrangement links TRBV18 to TRBJ2-7; 8 positions match TRBD1. The CDR3 extends over 17 amino acids. The junction had 12 bases not matched to a gene; V was cut back by 4 bases and J by 1 base. Germline V gene sequence: CDR1 KGHSH, CDR2 LQKENI. The CDR3 loop is CASSRSLSGGSSYEQYV. The DNA for the CDR3 is TGTGCCAGCTCACGCTCGCTTTCAGGGGGCTCGTCCTACGAGCAGTACGTC.

A word on this clone: Distinct nucleotide sequences in the sample also encode this CDR3. The chain is built from TRBV20-1 and TRBJ2-7; D gene unclear. Trimming stripped 3 bases from V and 5 bases from J, with 8 bases between. The CDR3 has 11 amino acids. CDR1 and CDR2 (germline): DFQATT, SNEGSKA (reference sequence). CDR3 in amino acids: CSARSGHEQYV. The CDR3 nucleotides are TGCAGTGCTAGGTCCGGTCACGAGCAGTACGTC.

This chain links TRBV20-1 with TRBJ1-1; no clear D gene. With 6 bases removed from V and 7 bases from J, the gap between germline ends came to 9 bases. This CDR3 region has 10 residues. From germline, CDR1 is DFQATT and CDR2 SNEGSKA (reference sequence). The CDR3 sequence: CSAARYEAFF. In DNA, the CDR3 is TGCAGTGCCGCCAGATATGAAGCTTTCTTT.

The V and J genes are TRBV6-5 and TRBJ2-1, with 14 positions matching TRBD2. There are 14 residues in the CDR3. CDR1 is MNHEY and CDR2 is SVGAGI in the germline V gene. The trim removed 6 bases at V and 5 bases at J, leaving 0 bases unmatched. This CDR3 is CASRTSGGDNEQFF. As DNA, the CDR3 is TGTGCCAGCAGGACTAGCGGGGGGGACAATGAGCAGTTCTTC.

V is TRBV5-4 and J is TRBJ1-4; TRBD1 matches 7 bases. CDR1 is SGHNT and CDR2 is YYREEE in the germline V gene (reference sequence). The CDR3 runs to 14 residues. V was pared by 2 bases and J by 3 bases, with 1 base of the junction left unmatched. The CDR3 DNA reads TGTGCCAGCAGCTTACAGGGGTCTAATGAAAAACTGTTTTTT. Translating gives CASSLQGSNEKLFF.

The genes are TRBV19 and TRBJ2-2; 10 positions match TRBD1. The CDR3 is 14 amino acids. Germline assignment: CDR1 LNHDA and CDR2 SQIVND (reference sequence). The J segment lost 6 bases and the V segment lost 7 bases, leaving 5 bases of the junction unmatched. The CDR3 protein is CASTGTGEAGELFF. As DNA, the CDR3 is TGTGCCAGTACCGGGACAGGGGAAGCCGGGGAGCTGTTTTTT. The full variable domain, in which reference TRBV19 and TRBJ2-2 provide the parts outside the CDR3, is DGGITQSPKYLFRKEGQNVTLSCEQNLNHDAMYWYRQDPGQGLRLIYYSQIVNDFQKGDIAEGYSVSREKKESFPLTVTSAQKNPTAFYLCASTGTGEAGELFFGEGSRLTVL.

This chain connects TRBV4-2 to TRBJ2-7; TRBD1 matches 8 bases. Unmatched junction bases numbered 8, after V lost 4 bases and J lost 3 bases. This CDR3 is built from 15 residues. Germline loops: CDR1 LGHNA, CDR2 YNFKEQ. CDR3 region: CASSREDRDFYEQYF. Written as DNA, the CDR3 is TGTGCCAGCAGCCGAGAGGACAGGGATTTCTACGAGCAGTACTTC.

This clone was observed once. The genes are TRBV5-6 and TRBJ2-5; D perhaps matches TRBD2 (6 bases). V was cut by 3 bases and J by 4 bases, with 25 bases left in between. The length of the CDR3 is 18 residues. Germline values: CDR1 SGHDT, CDR2 YYEEEE. The CDR3 DNA reads as TGTGCCAGCAGCTCATCGGACCTAATTAGACTAGTCCGAGAGACCCAGTACTTC. Translation: CASSSSDLIRLVRETQYF.

This chain connects TRBV18 to TRBJ2-5; D is perhaps TRBD2 (5 bases). V lost 5 bases and J 5 bases, leaving 15 bases between the germline ends. The V gene's germline CDR1 is KGHSH and CDR2 LQKENI. The CDR3 loop spans 14 amino acids. CDR3 residues: CASSERRGGETQYF. In DNA form, the CDR3 reads TGTGCCAGCTCAGAACGTCGGGGTGGGGAGACCCAGTACTTC.

The J gene is TRBJ1-2, the V gene TRBV29-1, with 7 bases fitting TRBD1. CDR1 is SQVTM and CDR2 is ANQGSEA in the germline V gene. This CDR3 comprises 13 residues. With V trimmed by 6 bases and J by 4 bases, 8 bases remained unmatched. The CDR3 DNA sequence: TGCAGCGTCCGGACGGACAGGTTCTATGGCTACACCTTC. Translated: CSVRTDRFYGYTF. Full variable domain (rest looked up from reference TRBV29-1 and TRBJ1-2): SAVISQKPSRDICQRGTSLTIQCQVDSQVTMMFWYRQQPGQSLTLIATANQGSEATYESGFVIDKFPISRPNLTFSTLTVSNMSPEDSSIYLCSVRTDRFYGYTFGSGTRLTVV.

J is TRBJ1-2 and V is TRBV5-6; D is unresolved. From germline, CDR1 is SGHDT and CDR2 YYEEEE. Trimming removed 4 bases from V and 10 bases from J, with 23 bases in between. The CDR3 length is 15 residues. CDR3 coding DNA: TGTGCCAGCAGCGCCGACGGCGGAGGTAGGGAATCCTACACCTTC. Translation: CASSADGGGRESYTF.

The chain is built from TRBV11-2 and TRBJ2-7; 9 bases align to TRBD1. V lost 1 base to trimming and J lost 4 bases; unmatched junction nucleotides: 2. The CDR3 loop spans 14 amino acids. The germline V gene has CDR1 SGHAT and CDR2 FQNNGV. CDR3 in DNA: TGTGCCAGCAGCTTAGGGACAGGGGCGTACGAGCAGTACGTC. Protein product: CASSLGTGAYEQYV.

The chain employs TRBV28 and TRBJ1-2; TRBD1 might be the D (5 bases). V lost 2 bases to trimming and J lost 1 base, with 14 bases between them. This CDR3 spans 16 amino acids. The germline V gene encodes CDR1 MDHEN and CDR2 SYDVKM. CDR3 sequence (DNA): TGTGCCAGCAGTTTACCCCGGACAAGCAATAACTATGGCTACACCTTC. Translating it yields CASSLPRTSNNYGYTF.

The rearrangement uses TRBV6-2 or TRBV6-3 and TRBJ2-7, with 7 bases matching TRBD1. Losses at the gene ends were 5 bases for V and 3 bases for J; bases not matched to a gene: 10. There are 15 residues in the CDR3. Germline V gene sequence: CDR1 MNHEY, CDR2 SVGEGT. DNA of the CDR3: TGTGCCAGCAGTAAAGGGACAGAGTACGACTACGAGCAGTACGTC. This translates into CASSKGTEYDYEQYV.

This clone came up a few times. J is TRBJ2-1 and V is TRBV18, with D possibly TRBD2 on 6 matching bases. This CDR3 spans 16 amino acids. Germline lookup yields CDR1 KGHSH and CDR2 LQKENI. The V and J ends lost 3 bases and 5 bases respectively, with 17 bases between them. The CDR3 sequence is CASSPPRGGGDNEQFF. CDR3 nucleotides: TGTGCCAGCTCACCCCCCCGGGGTGGAGGGGACAATGAGCAGTTCTTC.

The chain recombines TRBV4-2 with TRBJ2-1, with 8 nucleotides matching TRBD2. CDR1 LGHNA and CDR2 YNFKEQ come from the germline V gene. V was clipped by 1 base and J by 7 bases; unmatched bases: 6. The CDR3 has 15 residues. The CDR3 coding sequence is TGTGCCAGCAGCCAAGGACGGGGGGGCCGGAATGAGCAGTTCTTC. Its protein product is CASSQGRGGRNEQFF.